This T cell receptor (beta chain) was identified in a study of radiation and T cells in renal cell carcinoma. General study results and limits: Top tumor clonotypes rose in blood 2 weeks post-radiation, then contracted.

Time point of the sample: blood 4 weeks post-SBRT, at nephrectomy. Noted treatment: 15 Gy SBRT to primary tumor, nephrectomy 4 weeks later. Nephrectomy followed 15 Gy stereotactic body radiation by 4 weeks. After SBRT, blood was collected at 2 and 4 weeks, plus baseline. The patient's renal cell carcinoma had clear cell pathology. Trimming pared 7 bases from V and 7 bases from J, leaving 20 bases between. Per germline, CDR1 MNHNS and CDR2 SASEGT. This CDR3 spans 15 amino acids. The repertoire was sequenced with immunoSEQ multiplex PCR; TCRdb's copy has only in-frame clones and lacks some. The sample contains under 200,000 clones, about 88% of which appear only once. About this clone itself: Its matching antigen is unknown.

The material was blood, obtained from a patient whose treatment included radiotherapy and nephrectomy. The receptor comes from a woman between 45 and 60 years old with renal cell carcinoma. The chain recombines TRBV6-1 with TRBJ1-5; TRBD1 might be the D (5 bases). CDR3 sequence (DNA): TGTGCCAGCACCCAAGGGACCTGGGCCCCACAGCCCCAGCATTTT. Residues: CASTQGTWAPQPQHF.